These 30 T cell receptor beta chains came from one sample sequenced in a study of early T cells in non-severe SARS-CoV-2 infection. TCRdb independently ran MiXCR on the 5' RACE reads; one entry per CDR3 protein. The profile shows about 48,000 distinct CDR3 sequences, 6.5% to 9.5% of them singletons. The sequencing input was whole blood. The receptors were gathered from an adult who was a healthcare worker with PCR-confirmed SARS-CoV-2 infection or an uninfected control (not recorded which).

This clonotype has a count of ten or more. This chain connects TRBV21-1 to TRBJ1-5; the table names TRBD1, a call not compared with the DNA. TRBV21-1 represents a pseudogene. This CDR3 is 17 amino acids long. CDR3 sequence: CASSRPRDRGQDQPQHF. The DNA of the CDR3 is TGTGCCAGCAGCAGACCTCGGGACAGGGGGCAAGATCAGCCCCAGCATTTT.

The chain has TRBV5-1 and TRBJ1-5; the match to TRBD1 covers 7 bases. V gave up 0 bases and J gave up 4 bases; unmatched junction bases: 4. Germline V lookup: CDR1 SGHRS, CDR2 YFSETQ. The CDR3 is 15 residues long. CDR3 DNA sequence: TGCGCCAGCAGCTTGGACGGGGACAGAAATCAGCCCCAGCATTTT. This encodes CASSLDGDRNQPQHF.

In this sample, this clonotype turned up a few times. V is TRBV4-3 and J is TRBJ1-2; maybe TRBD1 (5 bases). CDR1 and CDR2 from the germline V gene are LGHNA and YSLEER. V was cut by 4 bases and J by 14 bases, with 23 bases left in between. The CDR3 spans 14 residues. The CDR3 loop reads CASSPNKGGAGTTF. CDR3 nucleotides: TGCGCCAGCAGCCCGAACAAGGGTGGCGCAGGGACTACCTTC.

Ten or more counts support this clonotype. CDR3 nucleotides: TGTGCCATCACCGAACACAGCACCGGGGAGCTGTTTTTT. Encoded protein: CAITEHSTGELFF. This chain connects TRBV2 to TRBJ2-2; D call uncertain. Germline values: CDR1 SNHLY, CDR2 FYNNEI. This CDR3 contains 13 residues. The V end was cut by 10 bases, the J end by 4 bases, with 13 bases between.

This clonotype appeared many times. The CDR3 here is CASSPTRGAGYGYTF. DNA for the CDR3: TGCGCCAGCAGCCCTACCAGGGGCGCTGGCTATGGCTACACCTTC. This sequence joins TRBV4-3 and TRBJ1-2, with a tentative D call TRBD1 (6 bases). In germline, CDR1 is LGHNA, CDR2 YSLEER. The CDR3 runs 15 residues. V lost 4 bases to trimming and J lost 4 bases, with 16 bases between them.

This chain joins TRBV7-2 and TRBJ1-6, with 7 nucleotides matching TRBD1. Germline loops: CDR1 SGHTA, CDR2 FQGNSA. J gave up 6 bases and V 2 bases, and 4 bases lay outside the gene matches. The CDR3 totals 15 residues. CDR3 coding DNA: TGTGCCAGCAGCTTACAGGGACAGAGTAATTCACCCCTCCACTTT. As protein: CASSLQGQSNSPLHF.

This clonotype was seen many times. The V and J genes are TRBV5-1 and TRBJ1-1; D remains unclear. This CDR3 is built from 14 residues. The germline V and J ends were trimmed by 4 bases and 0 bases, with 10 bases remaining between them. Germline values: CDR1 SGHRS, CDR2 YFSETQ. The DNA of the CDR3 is TGCGCCAGCAGCCTGGAGGCAGTGAACACTGAAGCTTTCTTT. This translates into CASSLEAVNTEAFF.

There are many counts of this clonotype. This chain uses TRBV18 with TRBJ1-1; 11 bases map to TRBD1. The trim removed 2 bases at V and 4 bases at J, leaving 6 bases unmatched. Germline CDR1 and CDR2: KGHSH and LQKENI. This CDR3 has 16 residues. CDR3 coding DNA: TGTGCCAGCTCACCAACTGGACAGGGGGCGGGCACTGAAGCTTTCTTT. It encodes CASSPTGQGAGTEAFF.

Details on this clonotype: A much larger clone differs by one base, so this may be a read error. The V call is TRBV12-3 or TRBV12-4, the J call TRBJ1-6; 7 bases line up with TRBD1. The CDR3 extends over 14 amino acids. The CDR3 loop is CAGSTTGKNSPLHF. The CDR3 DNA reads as TGTGCCGGCAGCACGACAGGGAAAAATTCACCCCTCCACTTT.

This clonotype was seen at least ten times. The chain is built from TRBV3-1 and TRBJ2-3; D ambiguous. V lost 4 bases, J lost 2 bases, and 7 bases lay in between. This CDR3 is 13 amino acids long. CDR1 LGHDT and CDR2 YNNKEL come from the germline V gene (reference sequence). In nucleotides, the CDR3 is TGTGCCAGCAGCCGTCAACACACAGATACGCAGTATTTT. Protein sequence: CASSRQHTDTQYF.

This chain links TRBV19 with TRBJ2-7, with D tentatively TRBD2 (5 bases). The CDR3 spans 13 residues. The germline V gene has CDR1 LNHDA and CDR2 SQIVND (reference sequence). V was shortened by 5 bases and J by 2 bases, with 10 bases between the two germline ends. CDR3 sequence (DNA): TGTGCCAGTAGTGTGGACTCCGCCTACGAGCAGTACTTC. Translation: CASSVDSAYEQYF.

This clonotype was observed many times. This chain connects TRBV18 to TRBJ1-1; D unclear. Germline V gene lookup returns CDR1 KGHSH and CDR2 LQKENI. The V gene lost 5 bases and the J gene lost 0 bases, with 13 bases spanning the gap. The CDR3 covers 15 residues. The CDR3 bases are TGTGCCAGCTCATTAAATGGCCAGATGAACACTGAAGCTTTCTTT. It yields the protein CASSLNGQMNTEAFF.

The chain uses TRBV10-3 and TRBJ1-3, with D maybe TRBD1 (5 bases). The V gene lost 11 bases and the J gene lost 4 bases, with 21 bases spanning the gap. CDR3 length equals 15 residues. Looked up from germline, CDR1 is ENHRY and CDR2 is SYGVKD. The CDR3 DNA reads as TGTGCCGCCCGCCCGAGGGGCGCGTCGGGAAACACCATATATTTT. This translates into CAARPRGASGNTIYF.

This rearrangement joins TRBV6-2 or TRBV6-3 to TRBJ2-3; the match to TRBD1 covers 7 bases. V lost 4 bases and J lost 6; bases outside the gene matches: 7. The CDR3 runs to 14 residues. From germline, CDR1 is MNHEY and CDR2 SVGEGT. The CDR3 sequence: CASSWDRGADTQYF. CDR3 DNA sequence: TGTGCCAGCAGTTGGGACAGAGGGGCGGATACGCAGTATTTT.

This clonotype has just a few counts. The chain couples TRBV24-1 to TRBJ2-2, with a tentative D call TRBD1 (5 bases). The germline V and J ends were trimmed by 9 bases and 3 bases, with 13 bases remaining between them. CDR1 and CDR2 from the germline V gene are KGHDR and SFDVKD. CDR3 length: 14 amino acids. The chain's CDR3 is CATGRAKDTGELFF. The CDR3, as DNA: TGTGCCACCGGCAGGGCGAAAGACACCGGGGAGCTGTTTTTT.

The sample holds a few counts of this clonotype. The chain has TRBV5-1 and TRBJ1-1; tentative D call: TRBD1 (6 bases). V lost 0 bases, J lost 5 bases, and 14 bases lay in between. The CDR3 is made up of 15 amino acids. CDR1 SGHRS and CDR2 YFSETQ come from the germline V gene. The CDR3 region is CASSLAGGLRTEAFF. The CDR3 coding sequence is TGCGCCAGCAGCTTGGCTGGGGGGCTACGGACTGAAGCTTTCTTT. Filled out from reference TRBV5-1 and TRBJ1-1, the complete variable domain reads KAGVTQTPRYLIKTRGQQVTLSCSPISGHRSVSWYQQTPGQGLQFLFEYFSETQRNKGNFPGRFSGRQFSNSRSEMNVSTLELGDSALYLCASSLAGGLRTEAFFGQGTRLTVV.

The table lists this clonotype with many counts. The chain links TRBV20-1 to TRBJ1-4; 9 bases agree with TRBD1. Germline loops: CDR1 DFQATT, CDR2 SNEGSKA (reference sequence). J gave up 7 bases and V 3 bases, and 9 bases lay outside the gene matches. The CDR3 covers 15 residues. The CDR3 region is CSASAQDRGGEKLFF. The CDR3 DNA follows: TGCAGTGCTAGTGCACAAGACAGGGGGGGTGAAAAACTGTTTTTT.

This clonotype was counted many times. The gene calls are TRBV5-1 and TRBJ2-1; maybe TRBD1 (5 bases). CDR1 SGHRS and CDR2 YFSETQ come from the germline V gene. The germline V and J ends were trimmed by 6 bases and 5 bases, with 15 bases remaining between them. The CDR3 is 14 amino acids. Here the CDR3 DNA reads TGCGCCAGCACCCTAGGGGCTACCAACAATGAGCAGTTCTTC. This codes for CASTLGATNNEQFF.

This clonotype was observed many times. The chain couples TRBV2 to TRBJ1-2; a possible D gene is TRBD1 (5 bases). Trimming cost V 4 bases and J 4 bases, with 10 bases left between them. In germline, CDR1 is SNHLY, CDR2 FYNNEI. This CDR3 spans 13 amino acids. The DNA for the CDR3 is TGTGCCAGCAGTGGTCGGGGGGGCTATGGCTACACCTTC. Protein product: CASSGRGGYGYTF. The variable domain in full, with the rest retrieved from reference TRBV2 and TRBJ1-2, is EPEVTQTPSHQVTQMGQEVILRCVPISNHLYFYWYRQILGQKVEFLVSFYNNEISEKSEIFDDQFSVERPDGSNFTLKIRSTKLEDSAMYFCASSGRGGYGYTFGSGTRLTVV.

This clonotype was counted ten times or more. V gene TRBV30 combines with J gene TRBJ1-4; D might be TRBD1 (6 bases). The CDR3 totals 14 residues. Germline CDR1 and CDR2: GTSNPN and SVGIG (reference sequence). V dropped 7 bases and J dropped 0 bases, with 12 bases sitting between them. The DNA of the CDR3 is TGTGCCTCCTCAAGGACAGCAACTAATGAAAAACTGTTTTTT. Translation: CASSRTATNEKLFF.

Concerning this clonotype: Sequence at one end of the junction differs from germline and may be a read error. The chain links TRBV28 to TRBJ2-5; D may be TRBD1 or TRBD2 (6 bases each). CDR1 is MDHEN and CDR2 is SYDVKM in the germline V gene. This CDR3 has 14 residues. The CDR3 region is CAGSLGGTQETQYF. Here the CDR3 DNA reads TGTGCCGGCAGTTTAGGGGGGACCCAAGAGACCCAGTACTTC.

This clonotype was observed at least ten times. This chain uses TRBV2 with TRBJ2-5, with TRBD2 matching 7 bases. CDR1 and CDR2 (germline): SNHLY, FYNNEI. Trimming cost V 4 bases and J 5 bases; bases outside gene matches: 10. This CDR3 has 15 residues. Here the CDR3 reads CASSAGLVGRETQYF. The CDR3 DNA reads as TGTGCCAGCAGTGCCGGACTAGTTGGACGTGAGACCCAGTACTTC.

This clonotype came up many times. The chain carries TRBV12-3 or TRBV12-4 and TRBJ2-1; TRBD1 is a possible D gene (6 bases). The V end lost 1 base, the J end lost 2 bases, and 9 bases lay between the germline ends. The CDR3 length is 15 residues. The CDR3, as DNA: TGTGCCAGCAGTTTAGGGACAGCGGCCTACAATGAGCAGTTCTTC. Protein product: CASSLGTAAYNEQFF.

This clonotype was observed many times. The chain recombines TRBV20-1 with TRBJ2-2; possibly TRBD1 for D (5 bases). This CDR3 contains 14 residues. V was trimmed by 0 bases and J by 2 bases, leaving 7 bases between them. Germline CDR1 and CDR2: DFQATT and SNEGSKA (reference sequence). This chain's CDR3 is CSARDTGNTGELFF. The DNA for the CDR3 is TGCAGTGCTAGAGATACAGGAAACACCGGGGAGCTGTTTTTT.

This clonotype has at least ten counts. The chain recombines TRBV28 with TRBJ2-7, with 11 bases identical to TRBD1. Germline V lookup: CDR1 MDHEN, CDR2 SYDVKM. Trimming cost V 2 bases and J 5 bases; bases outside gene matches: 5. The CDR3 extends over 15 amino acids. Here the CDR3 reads CASSLRGQGVNEQYF. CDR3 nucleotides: TGTGCCAGCAGTTTAAGGGGACAGGGGGTTAACGAGCAGTACTTC.

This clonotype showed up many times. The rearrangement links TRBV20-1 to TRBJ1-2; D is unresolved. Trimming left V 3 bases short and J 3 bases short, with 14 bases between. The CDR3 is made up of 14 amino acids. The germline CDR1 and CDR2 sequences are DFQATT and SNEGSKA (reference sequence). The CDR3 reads CSASAPTVYYGYTF. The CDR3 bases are TGCAGTGCTAGCGCACCAACAGTGTACTATGGCTACACCTTC.

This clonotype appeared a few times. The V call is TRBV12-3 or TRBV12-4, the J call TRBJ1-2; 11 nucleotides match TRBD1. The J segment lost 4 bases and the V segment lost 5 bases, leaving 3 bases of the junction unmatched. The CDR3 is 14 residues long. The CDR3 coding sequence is TGTGCCAGCAGTGGACAGGGGGCAGTCTATGGCTACACCTTC. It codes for CASSGQGAVYGYTF.

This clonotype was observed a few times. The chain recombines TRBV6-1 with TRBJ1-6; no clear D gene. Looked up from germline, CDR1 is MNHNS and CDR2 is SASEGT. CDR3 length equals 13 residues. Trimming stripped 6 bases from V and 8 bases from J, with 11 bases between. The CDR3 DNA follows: TGTGCCAGCAGGCTATTTGGTGATTCACCCCTCCACTTT. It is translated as CASRLFGDSPLHF.

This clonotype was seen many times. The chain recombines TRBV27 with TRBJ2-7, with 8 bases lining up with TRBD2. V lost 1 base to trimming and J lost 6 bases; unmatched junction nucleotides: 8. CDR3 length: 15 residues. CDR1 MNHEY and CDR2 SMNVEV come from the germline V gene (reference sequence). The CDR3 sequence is CASSLLRTSRGEQYF. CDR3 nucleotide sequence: TGTGCCAGCAGTTTATTGAGGACTAGCAGAGGCGAGCAGTACTTC.

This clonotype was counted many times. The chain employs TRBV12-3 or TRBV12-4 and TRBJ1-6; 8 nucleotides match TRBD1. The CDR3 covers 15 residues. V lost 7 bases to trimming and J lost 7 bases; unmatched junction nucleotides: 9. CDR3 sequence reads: CASTIQGVANSPLHF. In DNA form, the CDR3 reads TGTGCCAGCACCATACAGGGGGTCGCCAATTCACCCCTCCACTTT.